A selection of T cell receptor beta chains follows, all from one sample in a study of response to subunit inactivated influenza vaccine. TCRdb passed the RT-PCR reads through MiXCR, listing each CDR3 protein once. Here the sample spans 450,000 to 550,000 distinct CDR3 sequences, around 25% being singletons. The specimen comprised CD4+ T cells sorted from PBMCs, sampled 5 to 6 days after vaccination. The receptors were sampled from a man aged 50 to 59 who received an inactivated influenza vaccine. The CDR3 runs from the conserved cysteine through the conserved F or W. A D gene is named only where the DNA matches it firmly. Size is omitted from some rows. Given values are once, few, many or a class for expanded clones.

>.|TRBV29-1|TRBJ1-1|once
TGCAGCGTTGACAGGTACGGGAACACTGAAGCTTTCTTT
CSVDRYGNTEAFF
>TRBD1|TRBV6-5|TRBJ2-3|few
TGTGCCAGCAGTTCCCTCTCGACAGGGCCCCTCACAGATACGCAGTATTTT
CASSSLSTGPLTDTQYF
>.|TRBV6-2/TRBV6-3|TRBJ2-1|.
TGTGCCAGCAGTGCCTACTCGGGCCAGTCCTACAATGAGCAGTTCTTC
CASSAYSGQSYNEQFF
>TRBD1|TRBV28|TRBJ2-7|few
TGTGCCAGCAGTCTTCTGACAGGGTACTACGAGCAGTACTTC
CASSLLTGYYEQYF
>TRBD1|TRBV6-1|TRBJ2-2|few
TGTGCCAGCAGACCAGCCGGGACAGCAAACACCGGGGAGCTGTTTTTT
CASRPAGTANTGELFF
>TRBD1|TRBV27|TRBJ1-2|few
TGTGCCAGCAGTCCTGCGACAGGGGGATCGTATGGCTACACCTTC
CASSPATGGSYGYTF
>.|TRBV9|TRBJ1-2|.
TGTGCCACCCAAAGGCGAGGGAGGGCCCTTAAGGGCTACACCTTC
CATQRRGRALKGYTF
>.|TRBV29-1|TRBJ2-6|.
TGCAGCGTTGCCCCCGGCTCTGGGGCCAACGTCCTGACTTTC
CSVAPGSGANVLTF
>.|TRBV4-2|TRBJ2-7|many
TGTGCCAGCAGCCAAGGCGGCAGGGGGGACTACGAGCAGTACTTC
CASSQGGRGDYEQYF
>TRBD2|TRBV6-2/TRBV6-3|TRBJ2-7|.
TGTGCCGCCCGCACAGCGGGAACCTACGAGCAGTACTTC
CAARTAGTYEQYF
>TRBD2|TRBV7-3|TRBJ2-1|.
TGTGCCAGCAGCACGACGGGACTAGCGGGAGGTTCTGAGCAGTTCTTC
CASSTTGLAGGSEQFF
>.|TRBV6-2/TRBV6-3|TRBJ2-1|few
TGTGCCAGCAACCGGGGTCTAGCTGATGAGCAGTTCTTC
CASNRGLADEQFF
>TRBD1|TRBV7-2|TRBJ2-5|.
TGTGCCAGCAGCTTGTCCGGGACAGGGTCCCAAGAGACCCAGTACTTC
CASSLSGTGSQETQYF
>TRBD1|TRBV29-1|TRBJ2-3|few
TGCAGCGTCGGGCAGGGGGCTGGCACAGATACGCAGTATTTT
CSVGQGAGTDTQYF
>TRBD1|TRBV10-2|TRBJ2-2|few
TGCGCCAGCAGCTTGTGGGGACAGGGGTCCACCGGGGAGCTGTTTTTT
CASSLWGQGSTGELFF
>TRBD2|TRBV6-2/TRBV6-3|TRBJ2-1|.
TGTGCCAGCAGCCGTGGTAGCGGGGGGGCCAATGAGCAGTTCTTC
CASSRGSGGANEQFF
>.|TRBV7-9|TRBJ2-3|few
TGTGCCAGCAGTTTCCGGACAGAGACAGATACGCAGTATTTT
CASSFRTETDTQYF
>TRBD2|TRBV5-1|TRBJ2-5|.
TGCGCCAGCAGCTTGGAGGTGGGAGGGCCGATTGGAGAGACCCAGTACTTC
CASSLEVGGPIGETQYF
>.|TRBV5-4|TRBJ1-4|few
TGTGCCAGCAGTCCCTCACAGTCTTCAACTAATGAAAAACTGTTTTTT
CASSPSQSSTNEKLFF
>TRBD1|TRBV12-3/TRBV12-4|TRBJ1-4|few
TGTGCCAGCAGTCCCACAGGGGACGGTGAAAAACTGTTTTTT
CASSPTGDGEKLFF
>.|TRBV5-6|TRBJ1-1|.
TGTGCCAGCAGCCCACTTGACAGGATGAACACTGAAGCTTTCTTT
CASSPLDRMNTEAFF
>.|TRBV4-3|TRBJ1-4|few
TGCGCCAGCAGCCAAGATCTGGGACGGAGTAATGAAAAACTGTTTTTT
CASSQDLGRSNEKLFF
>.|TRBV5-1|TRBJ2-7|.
TGCGCCAGCAGCTTGGGTCAGACGAGCTCCTACGAGCAGTACTTC
CASSLGQTSSYEQYF
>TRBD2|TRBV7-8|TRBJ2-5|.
TGTGCCAGCAGGTTGCGGGAGGGGCTGTTGACCCAGTACTTC
CASRLREGLLTQYF
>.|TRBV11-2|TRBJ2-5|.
TGTGCCAGCAGCTTAGATCACACAGGACAAGAGACCCAGTACTTC
CASSLDHTGQETQYF
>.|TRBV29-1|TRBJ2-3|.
TGCAGCGCGGTAACTAGCACAGATACGCAGTATTTT
CSAVTSTDTQYF
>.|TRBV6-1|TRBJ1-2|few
TGTGCCAGCAGTGAACTCCCTAACTATGGCTACACCTTC
CASSELPNYGYTF
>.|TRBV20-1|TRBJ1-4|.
TGCAGTGCTATTTCGTTAGGACGTCGAGATGAAAAACTGTTTTTT
CSAISLGRRDEKLFF
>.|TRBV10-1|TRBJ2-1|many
TGCGCCAGTTCCGGGGATTACAATGAGCAGTTCTTC
CASSGDYNEQFF
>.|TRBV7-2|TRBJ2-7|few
TGTGCCAGCAGCTTATCAGGTCGCCACGAGCAGTACTTC
CASSLSGRHEQYF
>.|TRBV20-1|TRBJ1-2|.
TGCAGTGCTAGAGGTCCAGATTCAGGCTACACCTTC
CSARGPDSGYTF
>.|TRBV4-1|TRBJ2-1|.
TGCGCCAGCAGCCAAGATCCCCGGCCGAGCTCCTACAATGAGCAGTTCTTC
CASSQDPRPSSYNEQFF
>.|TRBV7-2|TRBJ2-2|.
TGTGCCAGCAGCACGACAGGTGTCACCCGGGAGCTGTTTTTT
CASSTTGVTRELFF
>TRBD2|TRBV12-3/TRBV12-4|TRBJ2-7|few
TGTGCCAGCAGTTTAGGAGCGGGGGGCCTCTACGAGCAGTACTTC
CASSLGAGGLYEQYF
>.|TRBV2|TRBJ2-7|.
TGTGCCAGCGCCCAGGGGGGGGAGCAGTACTTC
CASAQGGEQYF
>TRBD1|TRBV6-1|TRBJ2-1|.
TGTGCCAGCAGGCTCAATACCGGGACAGGGGACAATGAGCAGTTCTTC
CASRLNTGTGDNEQFF
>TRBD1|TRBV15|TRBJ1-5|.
TGTGCCACCAGCAGAGATAGACAGGGTTATCAGCCCCAGCATTTT
CATSRDRQGYQPQHF
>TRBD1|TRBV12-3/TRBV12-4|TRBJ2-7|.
TGTGCCAGCAGCCGAGGACAGGGGGCAGATTACGAGCAGTACTTC
CASSRGQGADYEQYF
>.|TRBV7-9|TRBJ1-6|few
TGTGCCAGCAGCTCCCAAGGGGGTCTAGGATCACCCCTCCACTTT
CASSSQGGLGSPLHF
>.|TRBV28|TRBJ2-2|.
TGTGCCAGCATCGGGCAGACGAACACCGGGGAGCTGTTTTTT
CASIGQTNTGELFF
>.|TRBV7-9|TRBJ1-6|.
TGTGCCAGCAGCTTAACGCTGGATTCACCCCTCCACTTT
CASSLTLDSPLHF
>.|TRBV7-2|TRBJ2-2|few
TGTGCCAGCAGCTTAGGATCAGAAAACACCGGGGAGCTGTTTTTT
CASSLGSENTGELFF
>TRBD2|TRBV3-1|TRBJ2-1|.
TGTGCCAGCGGTCTAGCGGGCCACAATGAGCAGTTCTTC
CASGLAGHNEQFF
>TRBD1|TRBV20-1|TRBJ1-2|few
TGCAGTGCTGCCCCGACAGGGGAGAGCTATGGCTACACCTTC
CSAAPTGESYGYTF
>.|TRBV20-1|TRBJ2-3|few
TGCAGTGCTAGGGGGAGTGGGGGGGCCCCAGATACGCAGTATTTT
CSARGSGGAPDTQYF
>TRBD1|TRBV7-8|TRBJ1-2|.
TGTGCCAGCAGCAACCTCCGACAGGGTCAAGGGGGCTACACCTTC
CASSNLRQGQGGYTF
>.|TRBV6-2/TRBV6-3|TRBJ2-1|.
TGTGCCAGCAGTTACTCACTTGGGGGGCAGTTGACCTACAATGAGCAGTTCTTC
CASSYSLGGQLTYNEQFF
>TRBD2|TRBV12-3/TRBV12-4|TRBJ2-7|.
TGTGCCAGCAGTTTAAGCCGTCGGGGGGGGTACGAGCAGTACTTC
CASSLSRRGGYEQYF
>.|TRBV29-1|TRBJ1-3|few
TGCAGCGTTGGGGACGGCTCTGGAAACACCATATATTTT
CSVGDGSGNTIYF
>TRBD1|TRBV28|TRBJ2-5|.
TGTGCCAGCCGTCCAGGGGGCAGAGAGACCCAGTACTTC
CASRPGGRETQYF
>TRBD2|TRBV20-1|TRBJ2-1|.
TGCAGTGAAGTAGCGGGGGCATACAATGAGCAGTTCTTC
CSEVAGAYNEQFF
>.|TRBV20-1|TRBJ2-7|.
TGCAGTGCTAGAGACAGCCGTAGGGAGCAGTACTTC
CSARDSRREQYF
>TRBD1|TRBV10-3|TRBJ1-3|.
TGTGCCATCAGAGGACAGGGGGTGGCTGGAAACACCATATATTTT
CAIRGQGVAGNTIYF
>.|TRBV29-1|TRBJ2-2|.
TGCAGCGCCAGGGATGCCGGGGAGCTGTTTTTT
CSARDAGELFF
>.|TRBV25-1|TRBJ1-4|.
TGTGCCAGCAGTGAATCGGGCAGGGTAGAGGAAAAACTGTTTTTT
CASSESGRVEEKLFF
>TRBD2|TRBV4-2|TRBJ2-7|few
TGTGCCAGCAGCCAAGGTAGTCGGGGAAGCGGGGAGGGGTACGAGCAGTACTTC
CASSQGSRGSGEGYEQYF
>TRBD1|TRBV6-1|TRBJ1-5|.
TGTGCCAGCAGCAACTGGGACAGGAGGTATAGCAATCAGCCCCAGCATTTT
CASSNWDRRYSNQPQHF
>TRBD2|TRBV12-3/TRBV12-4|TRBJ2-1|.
TGTGCCAGCATAGGACTAGCGAGCTACAATGAGCAGTTCTTC
CASIGLASYNEQFF